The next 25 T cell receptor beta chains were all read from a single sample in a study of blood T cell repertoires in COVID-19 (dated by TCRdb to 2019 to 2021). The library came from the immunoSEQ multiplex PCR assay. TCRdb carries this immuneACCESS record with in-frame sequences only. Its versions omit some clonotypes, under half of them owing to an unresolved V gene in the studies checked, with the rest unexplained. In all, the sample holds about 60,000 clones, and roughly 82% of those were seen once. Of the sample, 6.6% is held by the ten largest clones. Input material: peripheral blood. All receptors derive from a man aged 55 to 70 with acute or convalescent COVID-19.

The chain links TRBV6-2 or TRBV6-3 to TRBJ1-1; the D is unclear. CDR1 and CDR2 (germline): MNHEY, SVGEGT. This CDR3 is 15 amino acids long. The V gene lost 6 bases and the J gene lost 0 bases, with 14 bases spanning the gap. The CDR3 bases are TGTGCCAGCAGCGGCGGACTGGGAATGAACACTGAAGCTTTCTTT. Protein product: CASSGGLGMNTEAFF.

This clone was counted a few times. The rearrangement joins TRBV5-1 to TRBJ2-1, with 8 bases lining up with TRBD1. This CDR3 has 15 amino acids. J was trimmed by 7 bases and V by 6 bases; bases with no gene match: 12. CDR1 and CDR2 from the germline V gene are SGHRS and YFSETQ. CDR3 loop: CASTVGWQGANEQFF. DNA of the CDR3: TGCGCCAGCACCGTCGGGTGGCAGGGGGCGAATGAGCAGTTCTTC.

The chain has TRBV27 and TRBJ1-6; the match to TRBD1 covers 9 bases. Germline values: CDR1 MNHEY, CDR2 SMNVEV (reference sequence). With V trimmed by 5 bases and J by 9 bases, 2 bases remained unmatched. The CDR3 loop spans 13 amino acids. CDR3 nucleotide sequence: TGTGCCAGCAGTACAGGGGGCAGTTCACCCCTCCACTTT. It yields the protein CASSTGGSSPLHF.

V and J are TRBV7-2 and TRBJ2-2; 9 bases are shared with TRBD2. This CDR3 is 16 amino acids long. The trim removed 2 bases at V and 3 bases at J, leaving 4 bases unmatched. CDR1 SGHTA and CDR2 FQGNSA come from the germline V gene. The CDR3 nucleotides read TGTGCCAGCAGCTTACGCGGGGGGGCCCACACCGGGGAGCTGTTTTTT. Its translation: CASSLRGGAHTGELFF.

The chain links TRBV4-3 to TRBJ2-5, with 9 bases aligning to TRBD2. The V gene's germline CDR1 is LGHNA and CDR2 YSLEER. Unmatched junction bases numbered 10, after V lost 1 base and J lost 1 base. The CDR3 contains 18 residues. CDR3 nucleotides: TGCGCCAGCAGCCAAGCTTACCGGGGTAGCGGGGGCCAAGAGACCCAGTACTTC. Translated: CASSQAYRGSGGQETQYF.

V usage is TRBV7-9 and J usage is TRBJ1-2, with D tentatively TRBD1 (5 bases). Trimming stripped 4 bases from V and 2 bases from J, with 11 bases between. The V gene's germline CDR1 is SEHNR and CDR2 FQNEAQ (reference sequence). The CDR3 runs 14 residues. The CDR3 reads CASSSLDRNYGYTF. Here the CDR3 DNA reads TGTGCCAGCAGCTCCCTCGACAGAAACTATGGCTACACCTTC.

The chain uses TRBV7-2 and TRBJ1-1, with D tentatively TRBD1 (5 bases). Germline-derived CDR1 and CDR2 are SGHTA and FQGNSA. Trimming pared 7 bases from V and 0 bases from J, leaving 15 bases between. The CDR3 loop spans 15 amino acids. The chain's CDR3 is CASKWGDLLNTEAFF. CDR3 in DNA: TGTGCCAGCAAGTGGGGGGACCTACTGAACACTGAAGCTTTCTTT.

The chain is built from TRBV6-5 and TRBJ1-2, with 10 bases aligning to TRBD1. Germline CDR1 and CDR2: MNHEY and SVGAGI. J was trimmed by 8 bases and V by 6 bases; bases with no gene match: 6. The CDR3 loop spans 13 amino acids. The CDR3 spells CASSSDRGQGYTF. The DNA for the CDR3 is TGTGCCAGCAGCTCCGACAGGGGGCAAGGCTACACCTTC.

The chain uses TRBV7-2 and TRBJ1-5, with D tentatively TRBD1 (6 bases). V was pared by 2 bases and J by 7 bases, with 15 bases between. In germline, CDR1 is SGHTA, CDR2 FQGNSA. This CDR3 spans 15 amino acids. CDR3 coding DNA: TGTGCCAGCAGCTTATCTCGACAGGTCCTACAGCCCCAGCATTTT. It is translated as CASSLSRQVLQPQHF.

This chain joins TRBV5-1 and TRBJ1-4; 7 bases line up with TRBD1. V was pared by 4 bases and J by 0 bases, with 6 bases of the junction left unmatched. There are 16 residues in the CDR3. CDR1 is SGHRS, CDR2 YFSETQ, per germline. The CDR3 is CASSVGQFATNEKLFF. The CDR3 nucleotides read TGCGCCAGCAGCGTGGGACAGTTCGCAACTAATGAAAAACTGTTTTTT.

The CDR3 region has the DNA TGTGCCAGCAGCGTGGGCAGGGGGCACAGTAATAATGAAAAACTGTTTTTT. Translated, it gives CASSVGRGHSNNEKLFF. V and J are TRBV9 and TRBJ1-4; 8 nucleotides match TRBD1. In germline, CDR1 is SGDLS, CDR2 YYNGEE. With 2 bases clipped from V and 4 bases from J, the junction kept 10 bases outside the gene matches. This CDR3 has 17 residues.

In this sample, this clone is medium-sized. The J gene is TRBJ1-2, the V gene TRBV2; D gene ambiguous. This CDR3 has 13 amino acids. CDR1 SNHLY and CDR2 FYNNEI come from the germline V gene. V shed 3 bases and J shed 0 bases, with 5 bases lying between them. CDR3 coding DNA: TGTGCCAGCAGTGAGAGTTCTAACTATGGCTACACCTTC. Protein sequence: CASSESSNYGYTF. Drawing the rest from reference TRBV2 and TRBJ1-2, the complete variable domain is EPEVTQTPSHQVTQMGQEVILRCVPISNHLYFYWYRQILGQKVEFLVSFYNNEISEKSEIFDDQFSVERPDGSNFTLKIRSTKLEDSAMYFCASSESSNYGYTFGSGTRLTVV.

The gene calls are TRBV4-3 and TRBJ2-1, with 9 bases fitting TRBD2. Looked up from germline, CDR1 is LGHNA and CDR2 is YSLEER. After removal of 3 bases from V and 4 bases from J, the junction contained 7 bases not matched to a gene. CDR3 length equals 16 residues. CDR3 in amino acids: CASSQDRRGGYNEQFF. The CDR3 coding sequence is TGCGCCAGCAGCCAGGATAGGCGGGGGGGGTACAATGAGCAGTTCTTC.

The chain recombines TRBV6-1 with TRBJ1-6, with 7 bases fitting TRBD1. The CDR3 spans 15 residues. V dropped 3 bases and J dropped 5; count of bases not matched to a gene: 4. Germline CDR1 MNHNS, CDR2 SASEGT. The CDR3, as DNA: TGTGCCAGCAGTGAGGGACAGACTAATAATTCACCCCTCCACTTT. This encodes CASSEGQTNNSPLHF.

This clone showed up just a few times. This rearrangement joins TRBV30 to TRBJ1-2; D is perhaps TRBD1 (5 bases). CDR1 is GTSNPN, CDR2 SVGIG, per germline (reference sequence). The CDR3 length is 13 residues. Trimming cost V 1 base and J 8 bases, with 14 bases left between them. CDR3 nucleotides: TGTGCCTGGAGTGCTGCAGGGTGGGGAGGCTACACCTTC. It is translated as CAWSAAGWGGYTF.

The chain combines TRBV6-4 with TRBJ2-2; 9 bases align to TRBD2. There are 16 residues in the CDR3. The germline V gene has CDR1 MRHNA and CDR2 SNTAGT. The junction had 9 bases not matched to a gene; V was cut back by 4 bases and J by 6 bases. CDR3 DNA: TGTGCCAGCAGTGTCATAGCGGGGGACGGACCCGGGGAGCTGTTTTTT. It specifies CASSVIAGDGPGELFF.

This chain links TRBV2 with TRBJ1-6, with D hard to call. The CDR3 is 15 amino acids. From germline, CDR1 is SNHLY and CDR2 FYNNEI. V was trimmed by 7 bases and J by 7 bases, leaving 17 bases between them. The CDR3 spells CASTPQTGTNSPLHF. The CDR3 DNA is TGTGCCAGCACCCCTCAGACTGGTACGAATTCACCCCTCCACTTT.

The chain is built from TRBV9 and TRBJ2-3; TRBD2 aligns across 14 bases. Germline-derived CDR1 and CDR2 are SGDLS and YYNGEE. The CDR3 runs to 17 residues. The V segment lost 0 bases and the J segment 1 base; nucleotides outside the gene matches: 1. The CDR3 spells CASSVGLAGGGTDTQYF. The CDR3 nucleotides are TGTGCCAGCAGCGTAGGACTAGCGGGGGGGGGCACAGATACGCAGTATTTT.

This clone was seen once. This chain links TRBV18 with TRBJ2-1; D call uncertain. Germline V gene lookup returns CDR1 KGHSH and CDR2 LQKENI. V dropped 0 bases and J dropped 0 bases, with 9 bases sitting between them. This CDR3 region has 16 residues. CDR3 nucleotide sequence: TGTGCCAGCTCACCACCGCTGACAAACTCCTACAATGAGCAGTTCTTC. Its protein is CASSPPLTNSYNEQFF.

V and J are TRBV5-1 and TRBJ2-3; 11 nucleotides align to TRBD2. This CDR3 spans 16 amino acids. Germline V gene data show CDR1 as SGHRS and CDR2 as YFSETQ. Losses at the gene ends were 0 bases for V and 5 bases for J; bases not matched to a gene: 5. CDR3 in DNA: TGCGCCAGCAGCTTGGGTTCTAGCGGGGGGATAGATACGCAGTATTTT. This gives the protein CASSLGSSGGIDTQYF.

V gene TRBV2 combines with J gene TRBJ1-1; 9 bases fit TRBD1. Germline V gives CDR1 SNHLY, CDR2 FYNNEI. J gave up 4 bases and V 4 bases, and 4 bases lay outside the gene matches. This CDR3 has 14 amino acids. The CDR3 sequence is CASSVGTGLTEAFF. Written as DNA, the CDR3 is TGTGCCAGCAGTGTCGGGACAGGGCTCACTGAAGCTTTCTTT.

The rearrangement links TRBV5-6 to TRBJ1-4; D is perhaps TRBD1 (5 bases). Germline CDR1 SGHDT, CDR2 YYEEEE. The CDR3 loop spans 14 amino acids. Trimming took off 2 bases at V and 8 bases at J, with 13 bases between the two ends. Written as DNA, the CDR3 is TGTGCCAGCAGCTTTGACAGAAGTAACGAAAAACTGTTTTTT. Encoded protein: CASSFDRSNEKLFF.

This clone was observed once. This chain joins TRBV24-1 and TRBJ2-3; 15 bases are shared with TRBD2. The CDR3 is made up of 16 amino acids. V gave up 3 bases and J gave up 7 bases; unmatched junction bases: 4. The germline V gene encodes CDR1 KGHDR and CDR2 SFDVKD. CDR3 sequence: CATSDPGTSGGYTQYF. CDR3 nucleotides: TGTGCCACCAGTGATCCGGGGACTAGCGGGGGGTATACGCAGTATTTT.

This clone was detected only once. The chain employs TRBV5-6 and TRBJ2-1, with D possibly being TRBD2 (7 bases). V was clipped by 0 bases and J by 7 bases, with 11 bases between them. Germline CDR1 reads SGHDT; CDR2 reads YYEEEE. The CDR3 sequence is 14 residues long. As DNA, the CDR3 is TGTGCCAGCAGCTTGGCGGGGGGCAGGAATGAGCAGTTCTTC. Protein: CASSLAGGRNEQFF.

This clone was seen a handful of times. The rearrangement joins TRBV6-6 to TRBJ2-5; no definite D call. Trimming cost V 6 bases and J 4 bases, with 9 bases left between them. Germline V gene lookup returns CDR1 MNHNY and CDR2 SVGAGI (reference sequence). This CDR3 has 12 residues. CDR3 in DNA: TGTGCCAGCAGACAACCCCCAGAGACCCAGTACTTC. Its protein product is CASRQPPETQYF.